The next 22 T cell receptor beta chains were all read from a single sample in a study of shared clonotypes between healthy human individuals. This table comes from immunoSEQ multiplex PCR, and its TCRdb copy is limited to in-frame clones, with some not included. The table lists a few hundred thousand clones, less than 80% of them singletons. What was sequenced was PBMCs. The receptors originated from a woman in her 40s in good health. Some clones in this sample may be carry-over from other donors' samples.

This chain uses TRBV7-2 with TRBJ1-5; TRBD1 aligns across 10 bases. The CDR3 length is 16 residues. V lost 1 base, J lost 4 bases, and 4 bases stayed unmatched. The germline V gene has CDR1 SGHTA and CDR2 FQGNSA. CDR3 in DNA: TGTGCCAGCAGCTTAGTCGGGGGACAGGGGAATCAGCCCCAGCATTTT. Translation gives CASSLVGGQGNQPQHF.

On this clone: One end of the junction does not line up with germline, which may come from a read error. The chain uses TRBV20-1 and TRBJ2-3, with a tentative D call TRBD2 (6 bases). Germline CDR1 reads DFQATT; CDR2 reads SNEGSKA (reference sequence). The CDR3 has 11 residues. The CDR3 spells CSARSGLKAGF. CDR3 DNA: TGCAGTGCTAGATCGGGACTTAAAGCGGGTTTT.

This chain connects TRBV18 to TRBJ2-1; 9 bases match TRBD2. This CDR3 is built from 15 residues. V trimming: 5 bases; J trimming: 2 bases; junction bases outside the gene matches: 4. CDR1 KGHSH and CDR2 LQKENI come from the germline V gene. The CDR3 region has the DNA TGTGCCAGCTCAGTAGCGGGAGTAACCTACAATGAGCAGTTCTTC. Its translation is CASSVAGVTYNEQFF.

The chain is built from TRBV28 and TRBJ1-6; D ambiguous. V lost 5 bases and J 8 bases, leaving 10 bases between the germline ends. Germline V gene sequence: CDR1 MDHEN, CDR2 SYDVKM. The CDR3 runs to 13 residues. The DNA for the CDR3 is TGTGCCAGCAGTCCCCGGGTCGATTCACCCCTCCACTTT. Residues: CASSPRVDSPLHF.

The V gene is TRBV4-1, the J gene TRBJ2-6; D not resolved. V was trimmed by 4 bases and J by 2 bases, leaving 12 bases between them. Per germline, CDR1 MGHRA and CDR2 YSYEKL. The CDR3 covers 16 residues. CDR3 in amino acids: CASSLFGDPGANVLTF. The CDR3 nucleotides read TGCGCCAGCAGCCTCTTTGGGGATCCTGGGGCCAACGTCCTGACTTTC.

This rearrangement joins TRBV5-1 to TRBJ1-4; 7 bases are a match to TRBD1. The CDR3 runs to 16 residues. The junction had 12 bases not matched to a gene; V was cut back by 4 bases and J by 6 bases. In germline, CDR1 is SGHRS, CDR2 YFSETQ. The CDR3 bases are TGCGCCAGCAGCATTGGTGCCTTGGGGACAGATGAAAAACTGTTTTTT. This codes for CASSIGALGTDEKLFF.

The chain recombines TRBV4-1 with TRBJ2-7, with a weak D call TRBD1 (5 bases). CDR3 length: 13 residues. V was pared by 0 bases and J by 5 bases, with 8 bases between. Germline V CDR1 and CDR2: MGHRA, YSYEKL. The CDR3 coding sequence is TGCGCCAGCAGCCAAGATTTGGACAACGAGCAGTACTTC. Its protein product is CASSQDLDNEQYF.

The J gene is TRBJ1-5, the V gene TRBV15; 9 bases align to TRBD1. Germline V lookup: CDR1 LNHNV, CDR2 YYDKDF (reference sequence). This CDR3 has 15 amino acids. Unmatched junction bases numbered 4, after V lost 4 bases and J lost 3 bases. DNA for the CDR3: TGTGCCACCAGCAAGGGACAGGGTGACAATCAGCCCCAGCATTTT. Protein sequence: CATSKGQGDNQPQHF. The full variable domain, its missing parts supplied by reference TRBV15 and TRBJ1-5, is DAMVIQNPRYQVTQFGKPVTLSCSQTLNHNVMYWYQQKSSQAPKLLFHYYDKDFNNEADTPDNFQSRRPNTSFCFLDIRSPGLGDTAMYLCATSKGQGDNQPQHFGDGTRLSIL.

The chain recombines TRBV10-1 with TRBJ1-2; D not resolved. The CDR3 sequence is 10 residues long. Trimming took off 8 bases at V and 6 bases at J, with 7 bases between the two ends. Germline V gene data show CDR1 as WNHNN and CDR2 as SYGVQD (reference sequence). The CDR3 reads CASGLHGYTF. The CDR3 DNA reads as TGCGCCAGCGGGCTTCATGGCTACACCTTC.

This chain connects TRBV4-2 to TRBJ2-1; 8 bases match TRBD2. The junction had 11 bases not matched to a gene; V was cut back by 4 bases and J by 9 bases. The CDR3 spans 15 residues. Germline assignment: CDR1 LGHNA and CDR2 YNFKEQ. The CDR3 sequence is CASSPPGLVMREQFF. The CDR3 nucleotides read TGTGCCAGCAGCCCACCGGGACTAGTTATGCGTGAGCAGTTCTTC.

V gene TRBV7-7 combines with J gene TRBJ2-2, with a possible D match to TRBD2 (6 bases). V lost 1 base to trimming and J lost 6 bases, with 9 bases between them. The V gene's germline CDR1 is SSHAT and CDR2 FNYEAQ (reference sequence). The length of the CDR3 is 14 residues. DNA of the CDR3: TGTGCCAGCAGCTTAGTCCGGGGGTCCGGGGAGCTGTTTTTT. Translating gives CASSLVRGSGELFF.

The chain recombines TRBV7-3 with TRBJ2-2; a weak D match, TRBD2 (5 bases). This CDR3 has 16 residues. The V end lost 0 bases, the J end lost 7 bases, and 15 bases lay between the germline ends. Germline CDR1 is SGHTA and CDR2 is FQGTGA. In DNA form, the CDR3 reads TGTGCCAGCAGCTTAACGGCGCCGCATGGAGGCGGGGAGCTGTTTTTT. It yields the protein CASSLTAPHGGGELFF. Full variable domain (rest looked up from reference TRBV7-3 and TRBJ2-2): GAGVSQTPSNKVTEKGKYVELRCDPISGHTALYWYRQSLGQGPEFLIYFQGTGAADDSGLPNDRFFAVRPEGSVSTLKIQRTERGDSAVYLCASSLTAPHGGGELFFGEGSRLTVL.

The chain carries TRBV7-2 and TRBJ1-1; D not resolved. The CDR3 runs 14 residues. V dropped 1 base and J dropped 1 base, with 7 bases sitting between them. Germline V lookup: CDR1 SGHTA, CDR2 FQGNSA. The CDR3 sequence is CASSLEAPNTEAFF. CDR3 coding DNA: TGTGCCAGCAGCTTAGAGGCGCCGAACACTGAAGCTTTCTTT.

This chain connects TRBV28 to TRBJ1-2; D is unclear. V was pared by 2 bases and J by 5 bases, with 9 bases between. The CDR3 spans 13 residues. CDR1 and CDR2 (germline): MDHEN, SYDVKM. The CDR3 bases are TGTGCCAGCAGTTTAGGACTGATTTATGGCTACACCTTC. Translation gives CASSLGLIYGYTF.

The rearrangement links TRBV5-1 to TRBJ1-2; no definite D call. Germline values: CDR1 SGHRS, CDR2 YFSETQ. Trimming cost V 0 bases and J 4 bases, with 7 bases left between them. This CDR3 is 13 amino acids long. The CDR3 DNA is TGCGCCAGCAGCTTGGAGCTAAGCTATGGCTACACCTTC. This sequence encodes CASSLELSYGYTF.

This clone appeared a single time. J is TRBJ2-1 and V is TRBV18; TRBD1 matches 8 bases. The ends lost 3 bases at V and 3 bases at J; junction bases unmatched: 7. The CDR3 extends over 16 amino acids. Germline V gene lookup returns CDR1 KGHSH and CDR2 LQKENI. The CDR3 loop reads CASSPLGTGNYNEQFF. The CDR3 bases are TGTGCCAGCTCACCTCTTGGGACAGGTAACTACAATGAGCAGTTCTTC. The whole variable domain, remainder taken from reference TRBV18 and TRBJ2-1, is NAGVMQNPRHLVRRRGQEARLRCSPMKGHSHVYWYRQLPEEGLKFMVYLQKENIIDESGMPKERFSAEFPKEGPSILRIQQVVRGDSAAYFCASSPLGTGNYNEQFFGPGTRLTVL.

The chain links TRBV2 to TRBJ1-2; D is unclear. Trimming cost V 6 bases and J 2 bases, with 4 bases left between them. Germline V lookup: CDR1 SNHLY, CDR2 FYNNEI. The CDR3 loop spans 11 amino acids. As DNA, the CDR3 is TGTGCCAGCAGAGAAAACTATGGCTACACCTTC. Protein sequence: CASRENYGYTF.

This clone was detected once. The J gene is TRBJ2-2, the V gene TRBV19, with TRBD2 matching over 9 bases. Germline lookup yields CDR1 LNHDA and CDR2 SQIVND (reference sequence). There are 15 residues in the CDR3. V gave up 3 bases and J gave up 6 bases; unmatched junction bases: 5. CDR3 region: CASSIISGGAGELFF. The CDR3 bases are TGTGCCAGTAGTATCATTAGCGGGGGCGCCGGGGAGCTGTTTTTT.

The V call is TRBV5-1, the J call TRBJ1-1; D is uncertain. Germline assignment: CDR1 SGHRS and CDR2 YFSETQ. The CDR3 is 13 amino acids. Trimming shortened V by 4 bases and J by 0 bases, and 7 bases separated the two germline ends. CDR3 DNA: TGCGCCAGCAGCCCTTATATGAACACTGAAGCTTTCTTT. Translation gives CASSPYMNTEAFF.

A remark on this clone: This CDR3 is also generated by other DNA sequences in the sample. The rearrangement links TRBV28 to TRBJ1-5, with D tentatively TRBD1 (6 bases). Germline assignment: CDR1 MDHEN and CDR2 SYDVKM. The CDR3 has 15 amino acids. V lost 5 bases to trimming and J lost 0 bases, with 11 bases between them. The CDR3 sequence: CASSLGGNSNQPQHF. For the CDR3, the DNA is TGTGCCAGCAGTCTAGGGGGAAATAGCAATCAGCCCCAGCATTTT.

The chain combines TRBV10-3 with TRBJ2-7; 7 nucleotides match TRBD2. V gave up 3 bases and J gave up 1 base; unmatched junction bases: 12. This CDR3 is 17 amino acids long. The germline V gene encodes CDR1 ENHRY and CDR2 SYGVKD. CDR3 coding DNA: TGTGCCATCAGTGATTCTAGCGGTAGAGGAGGATCCTACGAGCAGTACTTC. It yields the protein CAISDSSGRGGSYEQYF.

The V call is TRBV4-3, the J call TRBJ1-5; D is unresolved. Trimming took off 0 bases at V and 2 bases at J, with 8 bases between the two ends. This CDR3 spans 15 amino acids. Germline CDR1 is LGHNA and CDR2 is YSLEER. CDR3: CASSQDNMGNQPQHF. CDR3 nucleotides: TGCGCCAGCAGCCAAGATAACATGGGCAATCAGCCCCAGCATTTT.